This note documents a single T cell receptor beta chain sequence. The antigen remains unidentified. The TRB libraries of cDNA were built by UMI-labeled 5' RACE. Using the 5' RACE reads, TCRdb records one entry per CDR3 protein without DNA. Its listing shows roughly 110,000 distinct CDR3 sequences. The data derive from a study of CXCR3-negative and CXCR3-positive naive CD8 T cells. The CDR3 is 13 amino acids. The germline V gene encodes CDR1 WSHSY and CDR2 SAAADI. Notes on the study in general: TRB CDR3s were more hydrophobic in CXCR3-positive than in CXCR3-negative naive cells. The study found CXCR3 expression partially decreased after cryopreservation and ran most assays on fresh PBMCs. Relative to memory CD8+ cells, whose diversity was much lower, both naive subsets had comparably high diversity.

Input material: naive CXCR3+ CD8+ T cells from blood. The subset was: CD45RO-CCR7+CD27+CD95- naive CD8+ T cells expressing CXCR3 (TNR3+). This sequence joins TRBV10-2 and TRBJ1-2; TCRdb picks TRBD1, but there is no DNA to check that call. The receptor was derived from a human donor in good health. Some clones in this sample may be carry-over from other donors' samples. CDR3 in amino acids: CASRGDTLYGYTF.